The 14 T cell receptor beta chains reported below all come from one sample, sequenced in a study of cytomegalovirus exposure and HLA in healthy donors. The primer mix had 60 Vbeta and 13 Jbeta primers. Using immunoSEQ multiplex PCR, the repertoire was profiled, and TCRdb retains in-frame clones only, with some absent. This table has about 190,000 clones, approximately 75% appearing once. What was sequenced was PBMCs. Receptors originate from a man aged 25 to 45 in good health and CMV-seropositive.

The rearrangement uses TRBV5-8 and TRBJ2-1; D uncertain. V was shortened by 1 base and J by 2 bases, with 13 bases between the two germline ends. The CDR3 spans 16 residues. Germline CDR1 SGHTS, CDR2 YDEGEE. The CDR3 region is CASSLFFLTTYNEQFF. The CDR3 DNA follows: TGTGCCAGCAGCTTGTTTTTTCTAACTACCTACAATGAGCAGTTCTTC.

The rearrangement joins TRBV14 to TRBJ1-2, with D uncertain. Trimming took 3 bases from V and 8 from J, leaving 10 bases between them. This CDR3 comprises 12 residues. In germline, CDR1 is SGHDN, CDR2 FVKESK. The chain's CDR3 is CASSQAPWGYTF. Here the CDR3 DNA reads TGTGCCAGCAGCCAGGCCCCTTGGGGCTACACCTTC.

This clone was picked up one time. This chain uses TRBV29-1 with TRBJ1-2; D may be TRBD1 (6 bases). V gave up 4 bases and J gave up 7 bases, with 13 bases separating them. From germline, CDR1 is SQVTM and CDR2 ANQGSEA. The CDR3 covers 12 residues. In DNA, the CDR3 is TGCAGCGTTGGTAAACAGGGTCGTGGCTACACCTTC. Its protein is CSVGKQGRGYTF.

J is TRBJ1-1 and V is TRBV12-5; possibly TRBD1 for D (5 bases). Trimming cost V 7 bases and J 1 base, with 10 bases left between them. The V gene's germline CDR1 is LGHNT and CDR2 FRNRAP. The CDR3 extends over 13 amino acids. The chain's CDR3 is CASASTANTEAFF. CDR3 sequence (DNA): TGTGCTAGTGCCTCGACAGCGAACACTGAAGCTTTCTTT.

This clone was found a few times. This chain joins TRBV10-1 and TRBJ2-5, with TRBD2 matching over 11 bases. The CDR3 totals 14 residues. Germline V gene data show CDR1 as WNHNN and CDR2 as SYGVQD (reference sequence). The ends lost 2 bases at V and 6 bases at J; junction bases unmatched: 2. CDR3 in DNA: TGCGCCAGCAGTGAGCTAGCGGGGGGCAAGACCCAGTACTTC. The encoded protein is CASSELAGGKTQYF.

This clone showed up just once. The chain uses TRBV9 and TRBJ2-3, with TRBD1 identical over 10 bases. J gave up 3 bases and V 3 bases, and 4 bases lay outside the gene matches. The CDR3 extends over 15 amino acids. CDR1 is SGDLS and CDR2 is YYNGEE in the germline V gene. In DNA, the CDR3 is TGTGCCAGCAGCGCTAGGGACAGGGGAACAGATACGCAGTATTTT. Translating it yields CASSARDRGTDTQYF.

V usage is TRBV4-3 and J usage is TRBJ1-6; TRBD1 matches at 7 bases. This CDR3 has 15 amino acids. The V gene end was trimmed by 3 bases and the J gene end by 9 bases; junction bases not matched to a gene: 8. In germline, CDR1 is LGHNA, CDR2 YSLEER. The CDR3 nucleotides read TGCGCCAGCAGCCAGGCAACAGGGGAAGCTTCACCCCTCCACTTT. Translating gives CASSQATGEASPLHF.

This chain links TRBV10-1 with TRBJ2-2, with 12 bases that match TRBD2. Trimming at V came to 9 bases and at J to 4 bases, leaving 0 bases not matched to a gene. Germline lookup yields CDR1 WNHNN and CDR2 SYGVQD (reference sequence). The CDR3 contains 13 residues. CDR3: CARTSGGTGELFF. CDR3 sequence (DNA): TGCGCCAGGACTAGCGGGGGCACCGGGGAGCTGTTTTTT.

The chain uses TRBV29-1 and TRBJ1-2, with D perhaps matching TRBD1 (5 bases). The V gene's germline CDR1 is SQVTM and CDR2 ANQGSEA. The V end lost 1 base, the J end lost 4 bases, and 10 bases lay between the germline ends. The CDR3 length is 13 residues. The DNA for the CDR3 is TGCAGCGTTGAAGGGCAGGGCCCCTATGGCTACACCTTC. Translated, it gives CSVEGQGPYGYTF.

The chain recombines TRBV27 with TRBJ2-5, with 8 bases fitting TRBD1. Judging by the DNA end, TRBJ2-7 fits better; the J call may be wrong. Germline V gene sequence: CDR1 MNHEY, CDR2 SMNVEV (reference sequence). CDR3 length: 14 amino acids. The CDR3 reads CASSLSGTGLEQYF. CDR3 sequence (DNA): TGTGCCAGCAGTTTATCCGGGACAGGTCTCGAGCAGTACTTC.

V gene TRBV7-9 combines with J gene TRBJ2-2; possibly TRBD2 for D (6 bases). Germline V gene data show CDR1 as SEHNR and CDR2 as FQNEAQ (reference sequence). The CDR3 is 15 amino acids. V dropped 3 bases and J dropped 7 bases, with 15 bases sitting between them. The CDR3 DNA is TGTGCCAGCAGCTTGAGGGCGGGGCTCGGCGGGGAGCTGTTTTTT. Protein product: CASSLRAGLGGELFF. Together with reference TRBV7-9 and TRBJ2-2, the CDR3 gives the full variable domain: DTGVSQNPRHKITKRGQNVTFRCDPISEHNRLYWYRQTLGQGPEFLTYFQNEAQLEKSRLLSDRFSAERPKGSFSTLEIQRTEQGDSAMYLCASSLRAGLGGELFFGEGSRLTVL.

J is TRBJ2-3 and V is TRBV5-1; D may be TRBD2 (6 bases). V gave up 0 bases and J gave up 0 bases, with 11 bases separating them. The germline V gene encodes CDR1 SGHRS and CDR2 YFSETQ. The length of the CDR3 is 16 residues. The CDR3 nucleotides are TGCGCCAGCAGCTTGGCCGGAGGGTCTAGCACAGATACGCAGTATTTT. Its translation: CASSLAGGSSTDTQYF. The whole variable domain, filled in from reference TRBV5-1 and TRBJ2-3, reads KAGVTQTPRYLIKTRGQQVTLSCSPISGHRSVSWYQQTPGQGLQFLFEYFSETQRNKGNFPGRFSGRQFSNSRSEMNVSTLELGDSALYLCASSLAGGSSTDTQYFGPGTRLTVL.

The chain employs TRBV9 and TRBJ2-1, with 10 bases matching TRBD2. CDR1 and CDR2 from the germline V gene are SGDLS and YYNGEE. J gave up 8 bases and V 4 bases, and 9 bases lay outside the gene matches. The CDR3 totals 15 residues. The CDR3 DNA follows: TGTGCCAGCAGCCAGGAACTAGCGGGGATAGATGAGCAGTTCTTC. Residues: CASSQELAGIDEQFF.

V is TRBV5-1 and J is TRBJ1-1; 7 bases are a match to TRBD1. CDR1 is SGHRS and CDR2 is YFSETQ in the germline V gene. The CDR3 is 14 residues long. V shed 4 bases, J shed 3 bases, and the junction held 6 bases outside the gene matches. As DNA, the CDR3 is TGCGCCAGCAGCACCTCAGGGGGAGACACTGAAGCTTTCTTT. Translating it yields CASSTSGGDTEAFF.